These T cell receptor beta chains were read from a single sample in a study of cytomegalovirus exposure and HLA in healthy donors. Some clones are missing from TCRdb's copy, which holds only in-frame ones; the method was immunoSEQ multiplex PCR. The sample yields 120,000 to 150,000 clones, around three quarters seen once. The sample consisted of PBMCs. The receptors come from a middle-aged woman in good health and CMV-seronegative. Each CDR3 is given with its conserved first and last residue. A D gene is named only where the DNA matches it firmly. Not every row has a clone size; where given, it reads once, few, many or a size class.

D: .
size: .
J: TRBJ2-7
V: TRBV5-4
CDR3: CASSPGGSSYEQYF
DNA: TGTGCCAGCAGTCCCGGGGGAAGCTCCTACGAGCAGTACTTC

D: .
size: .
J: TRBJ2-1
V: TRBV7-9
CDR3: CASSLGLGASYNEQFF
DNA: TGTGCCAGCAGCTTAGGGCTGGGGGCATCCTACAATGAGCAGTTCTTC

D: TRBD2
size: .
J: TRBJ2-1
V: TRBV14
CDR3: CASSQEVLLAGNEQFF
DNA: TGTGCCAGCAGCCAAGAGGTACTTCTAGCGGGGAATGAGCAGTTCTTC

D: TRBD1
size: .
J: TRBJ2-1
V: TRBV5-1
CDR3: CASSTGTVYNEQFF
DNA: TGCGCCAGCAGTACCGGGACAGTTTACAATGAGCAGTTCTTC

D: TRBD1
size: .
J: TRBJ1-5
V: TRBV6-4
CDR3: CASSESGGAGSQPQHF
DNA: TGTGCCAGCAGTGAGTCAGGGGGCGCGGGCAGTCAGCCCCAGCATTTT

D: .
size: .
J: TRBJ1-1
V: TRBV19
CDR3: CASTMGFPGLEAFF
DNA: TGTGCCAGTACCATGGGGTTCCCGGGACTTGAAGCTTTCTTT

D: TRBD1
size: .
J: TRBJ2-1
V: TRBV15
CDR3: CATSRSSTGQGKRGYNEQFF
DNA: TGTGCCACCAGCAGAAGCTCTACGGGACAGGGGAAGAGAGGCTACAATGAGCAGTTCTTC

D: .
size: .
J: TRBJ1-4
V: TRBV28
CDR3: CASSLSGATNEKLFF
DNA: TGTGCCAGCAGTTTATCTGGAGCAACTAATGAAAAACTGTTTTTT

D: .
size: .
J: TRBJ2-2
V: TRBV14
CDR3: CASSQNINTGELFF
DNA: TGTGCCAGCAGCCAAAACATAAACACCGGGGAGCTGTTTTTT

D: TRBD2
size: .
J: TRBJ2-1
V: TRBV2
CDR3: CASSLWGGINEQFF
DNA: TGTGCCAGCAGCCTTTGGGGGGGGATCAATGAGCAGTTCTTC

D: .
size: .
J: TRBJ1-2
V: TRBV6-6
CDR3: CASSFPYGYTF
DNA: TGTGCCAGCAGTTTCCCATATGGCTACACCTTC

D: TRBD1
size: few
J: TRBJ1-4
V: TRBV6-4
CDR3: CASRLTGAPNEKLFF
DNA: TGTGCCAGCAGGTTAACAGGGGCACCTAATGAAAAACTGTTTTTT

D: TRBD1
size: few
J: TRBJ1-1
V: TRBV6-5
CDR3: CASSYPGGAEAFF
DNA: TGTGCCAGCAGTTACCCAGGGGGAGCTGAAGCTTTCTTT

D: .
size: .
J: TRBJ1-2
V: TRBV5-5
CDR3: CASRVEAAGYGYTF
DNA: TGTGCCAGCAGAGTGGAAGCCGCCGGGTATGGCTACACCTTC

D: .
size: .
J: TRBJ2-7
V: TRBV28
CDR3: CASSLSPQGRGAPAGIFEQYF
DNA: TGTGCCAGCAGTTTATCTCCACAGGGGCGGGGGGCCCCCGCGGGGATCTTCGAGCAGTACTTC

D: TRBD1
size: few
J: TRBJ1-1
V: TRBV28
CDR3: CATAYPGGNTEAFF
DNA: TGTGCCACCGCTTACCCAGGGGGAAACACTGAAGCTTTCTTT

D: TRBD1
size: few
J: TRBJ1-3
V: TRBV5-1
CDR3: CASSVGQGADTIYF
DNA: TGCGCCAGCAGCGTGGGACAGGGGGCGGACACCATATATTTT

D: .
size: .
J: TRBJ2-1
V: TRBV6-1
CDR3: CASSEALRGENEQFF
DNA: TGTGCCAGCAGTGAAGCTCTCAGGGGTGAGAATGAGCAGTTCTTC

D: .
size: few
J: TRBJ1-2
V: TRBV19
CDR3: CASSIGFGEWRYGYTF
DNA: TGTGCCAGTAGTATAGGGTTTGGGGAGTGGCGCTATGGCTACACCTTC

D: .
size: .
J: TRBJ1-1
V: TRBV29-1
CDR3: CSVVGGVNTEAFF
DNA: TGCAGCGTTGTGGGAGGGGTGAACACTGAAGCTTTCTTT

D: .
size: few
J: TRBJ1-4
V: TRBV2
CDR3: CASHFQDTTNEKLFF
DNA: TGTGCCAGCCATTTTCAGGATACAACTAATGAAAAACTGTTTTTT

D: TRBD2
size: .
J: TRBJ2-5
V: TRBV2
CDR3: CASSKGLAGIQETQYF
DNA: TGTGCCAGCAGTAAAGGACTAGCGGGGATCCAAGAGACCCAGTACTTC

D: TRBD1
size: .
J: TRBJ2-7
V: TRBV29-1
CDR3: CSAEGTDRGSGEQYF
DNA: TGCAGCGCTGAGGGGACTGACAGGGGATCCGGCGAGCAGTACTTC

D: TRBD1
size: .
J: TRBJ1-2
V: TRBV27
CDR3: CASRTLGTGANYGYTF
DNA: TGTGCCAGCAGGACCCTCGGGACAGGGGCTAACTATGGCTACACCTTC

D: .
size: .
J: TRBJ2-7
V: TRBV6-1
CDR3: CASSAGHLREQYF
DNA: TGTGCCAGCAGTGCGGGACACCTGCGGGAGCAGTACTTC

D: .
size: few
J: TRBJ1-5
V: TRBV10-3
CDR3: CAISETGHNQPQHF
DNA: TGTGCCATCAGTGAGACGGGACACAATCAGCCCCAGCATTTT

D: .
size: .
J: TRBJ1-1
V: TRBV29-1
CDR3: CSVVLKTKYTEAFF
DNA: TGCAGCGTTGTCCTTAAAACAAAATACACTGAAGCTTTCTTT